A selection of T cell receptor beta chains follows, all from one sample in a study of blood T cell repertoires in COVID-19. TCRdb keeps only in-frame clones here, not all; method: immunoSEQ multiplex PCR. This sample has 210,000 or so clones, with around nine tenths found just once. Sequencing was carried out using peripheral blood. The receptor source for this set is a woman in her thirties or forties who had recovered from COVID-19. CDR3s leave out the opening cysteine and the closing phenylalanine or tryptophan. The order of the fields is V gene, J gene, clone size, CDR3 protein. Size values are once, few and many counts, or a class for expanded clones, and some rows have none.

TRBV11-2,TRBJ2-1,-,ASTAGGPYNEQF
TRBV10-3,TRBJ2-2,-,AISGPGLYTGELF
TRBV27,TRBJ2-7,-,ASSPRTGARYEQY
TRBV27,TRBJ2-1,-,ASKREGDEQF
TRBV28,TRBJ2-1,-,ASSSRDTLYNEQF
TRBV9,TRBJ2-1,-,ASSVGAGGLDEQF
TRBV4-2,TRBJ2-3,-,ASSQAPLAGTDTQY
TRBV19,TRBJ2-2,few,ASSMWGGLSTGELF
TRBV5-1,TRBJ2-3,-,ASSSGITTDTQY
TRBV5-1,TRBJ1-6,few,ASRGSGSYNSPLH
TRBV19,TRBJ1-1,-,ASSIPGQGNTEAF
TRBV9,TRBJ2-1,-,ASSVGERSSYNEQF
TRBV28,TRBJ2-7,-,ASSFGGSYEQY
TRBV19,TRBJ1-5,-,ASRPPNQPQH
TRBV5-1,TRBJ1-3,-,ASSPLLGNTIY
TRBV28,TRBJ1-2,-,ASSNSYGYT
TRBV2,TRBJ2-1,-,ASSEEGVLYNEQF